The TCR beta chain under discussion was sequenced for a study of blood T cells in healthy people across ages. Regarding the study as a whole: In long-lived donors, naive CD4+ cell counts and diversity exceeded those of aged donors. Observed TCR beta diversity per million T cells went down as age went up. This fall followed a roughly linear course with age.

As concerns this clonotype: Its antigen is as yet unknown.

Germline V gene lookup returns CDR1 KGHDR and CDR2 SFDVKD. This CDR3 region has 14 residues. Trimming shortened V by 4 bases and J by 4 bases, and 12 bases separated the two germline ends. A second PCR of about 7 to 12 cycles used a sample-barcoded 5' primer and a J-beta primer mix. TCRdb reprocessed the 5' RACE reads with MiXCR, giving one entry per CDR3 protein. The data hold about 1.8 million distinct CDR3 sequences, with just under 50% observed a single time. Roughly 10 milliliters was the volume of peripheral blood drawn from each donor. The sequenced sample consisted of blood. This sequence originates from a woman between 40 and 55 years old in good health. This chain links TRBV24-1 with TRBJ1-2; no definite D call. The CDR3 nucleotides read TGTGCCACCAGTGAGAGGGATTCTGGCTATGGCTACACCTTC. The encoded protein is CATSERDSGYGYTF.